These T cell receptor beta chains were read from a single sample in a study of T cell responses to AZD1222 COVID-19 vaccine. Assay used: immunoSEQ multiplex PCR; TCRdb lists only in-frame clones, some missing. The sample has 250,000 to 300,000 clones, 94% seen once. Here the sequenced sample was peripheral blood, taken 28 days after the second AZD1222 dose. These receptors were obtained from an adult who received the AZD1222 COVID-19 vaccine. Both conserved end residues are trimmed from each CDR3. A D gene is named only where the DNA matches it firmly.

v_gene: TRBV5-1; d_gene: -; j_gene: TRBJ1-1; CDR3aa: ASSLAGEAF
v_gene: TRBV28; d_gene: -; j_gene: TRBJ1-1; CDR3aa: ASRDRSRVFGTEAF
v_gene: TRBV3-1/TRBV3-2; d_gene: TRBD1; j_gene: TRBJ1-2; CDR3aa: ASSRQGEGGYT
v_gene: TRBV27; d_gene: -; j_gene: TRBJ2-7; CDR3aa: ASSRTEYYEQY
v_gene: TRBV4-1; d_gene: TRBD2; j_gene: TRBJ2-1; CDR3aa: ASSQFPSGSYNEQF
v_gene: TRBV6-2/TRBV6-3; d_gene: TRBD1; j_gene: TRBJ2-7; CDR3aa: ASSYGSRDRLSPAEQY
v_gene: TRBV20-1; d_gene: -; j_gene: TRBJ1-2; CDR3aa: SASPEGYT
v_gene: TRBV7-3; d_gene: -; j_gene: TRBJ1-1; CDR3aa: ASSLGPGVSTEAF
v_gene: TRBV7-9; d_gene: -; j_gene: TRBJ2-1; CDR3aa: ASSYIYEQF
v_gene: TRBV18; d_gene: -; j_gene: TRBJ1-2; CDR3aa: ASSPRAANYGYT
v_gene: TRBV11-3; d_gene: TRBD1; j_gene: TRBJ2-5; CDR3aa: ASSPLYRGRGETQY
v_gene: TRBV12-3/TRBV12-4; d_gene: -; j_gene: TRBJ1-5; CDR3aa: ASSLAQEQPQH
v_gene: TRBV7-8; d_gene: -; j_gene: TRBJ1-1; CDR3aa: ASSITLRSVNTEAF
v_gene: TRBV5-5; d_gene: -; j_gene: TRBJ2-7; CDR3aa: ASSPEGALGIYEQY
v_gene: TRBV3-1/TRBV3-2; d_gene: -; j_gene: TRBJ1-1; CDR3aa: ASSPGTSGDTEAF
v_gene: TRBV6-5; d_gene: -; j_gene: TRBJ1-5; CDR3aa: ASSYSGNGNQPQH
v_gene: TRBV28; d_gene: TRBD1; j_gene: TRBJ1-4; CDR3aa: ASSRPGTGPTNEKLF
v_gene: TRBV7-2; d_gene: -; j_gene: TRBJ2-7; CDR3aa: ASSLVAFYEQY
v_gene: TRBV27; d_gene: TRBD2; j_gene: TRBJ2-1; CDR3aa: ASSLGGSGYNEQF
v_gene: TRBV3-1/TRBV3-2; d_gene: -; j_gene: TRBJ1-1; CDR3aa: ASSPQFSGNTEAF
v_gene: TRBV28; d_gene: TRBD1; j_gene: TRBJ1-2; CDR3aa: ASLTGTGPSGYT
v_gene: TRBV7-2; d_gene: -; j_gene: TRBJ2-3; CDR3aa: ASSPGSTDTQY
v_gene: TRBV5-1; d_gene: TRBD1; j_gene: TRBJ1-3; CDR3aa: ASSMGQTSGNTIY
v_gene: TRBV9; d_gene: -; j_gene: TRBJ2-1; CDR3aa: ASRTGTYPKF
v_gene: TRBV2; d_gene: -; j_gene: TRBJ1-5; CDR3aa: ASGGGRANNQPQH
v_gene: TRBV18; d_gene: TRBD1; j_gene: TRBJ2-7; CDR3aa: ASSSGQPYEQY
v_gene: TRBV11-2; d_gene: -; j_gene: TRBJ1-2; CDR3aa: ASSSGLIISAGANYGYT
v_gene: TRBV4-1; d_gene: TRBD1; j_gene: TRBJ2-1; CDR3aa: ASSRMTGGHNEQF
v_gene: TRBV2; d_gene: -; j_gene: TRBJ1-2; CDR3aa: ASSASTVSPSYGYT
v_gene: TRBV19; d_gene: TRBD1; j_gene: TRBJ1-5; CDR3aa: ASSGTGGRNQPQH
v_gene: TRBV4-1; d_gene: TRBD1; j_gene: TRBJ1-2; CDR3aa: ASSQKVASGQNYGYT
v_gene: TRBV15; d_gene: -; j_gene: TRBJ1-5; CDR3aa: ATSKTRGDQPQH
v_gene: TRBV7-9; d_gene: TRBD2; j_gene: TRBJ2-1; CDR3aa: ASTELAGVGEQF
v_gene: TRBV13; d_gene: -; j_gene: TRBJ2-7; CDR3aa: ASSSTELYEQY
v_gene: TRBV19; d_gene: -; j_gene: TRBJ1-5; CDR3aa: ASSDTGYNQPQH
v_gene: TRBV7-2; d_gene: -; j_gene: TRBJ1-1; CDR3aa: ASSHPRGAAF
v_gene: TRBV28; d_gene: -; j_gene: TRBJ1-1; CDR3aa: ASLPPLVRGGTEAF
v_gene: TRBV13; d_gene: TRBD2; j_gene: TRBJ2-3; CDR3aa: ASSPWPGGQTDTQY
v_gene: TRBV7-2; d_gene: -; j_gene: TRBJ2-7; CDR3aa: ASSLALSYEQY
v_gene: TRBV5-5; d_gene: -; j_gene: TRBJ1-5; CDR3aa: ASSLVAGASNQPQH
v_gene: TRBV7-2; d_gene: -; j_gene: TRBJ2-7; CDR3aa: ASSLVALGSYEQY
v_gene: TRBV6-6; d_gene: -; j_gene: TRBJ2-2; CDR3aa: ASSQVRGANTGELF
v_gene: TRBV28; d_gene: -; j_gene: TRBJ1-6; CDR3aa: ASSLWGSPLH
v_gene: TRBV20-1; d_gene: -; j_gene: TRBJ1-1; CDR3aa: SARKAF
v_gene: TRBV19; d_gene: -; j_gene: TRBJ2-7; CDR3aa: ASSISTVGLVGHEQY
v_gene: TRBV10-3; d_gene: TRBD2; j_gene: TRBJ2-1; CDR3aa: AISESGGSDGGEQF
v_gene: TRBV4-1; d_gene: TRBD1; j_gene: TRBJ1-2; CDR3aa: ASSTPGQVTNGYT
v_gene: TRBV28; d_gene: -; j_gene: TRBJ1-5; CDR3aa: ATVGRSNQPQH
v_gene: TRBV23-1; d_gene: -; j_gene: TRBJ1-5; CDR3aa: ASSRSNQPQH
v_gene: TRBV5-6; d_gene: -; j_gene: TRBJ1-2; CDR3aa: ASSAWTVPNYGYT